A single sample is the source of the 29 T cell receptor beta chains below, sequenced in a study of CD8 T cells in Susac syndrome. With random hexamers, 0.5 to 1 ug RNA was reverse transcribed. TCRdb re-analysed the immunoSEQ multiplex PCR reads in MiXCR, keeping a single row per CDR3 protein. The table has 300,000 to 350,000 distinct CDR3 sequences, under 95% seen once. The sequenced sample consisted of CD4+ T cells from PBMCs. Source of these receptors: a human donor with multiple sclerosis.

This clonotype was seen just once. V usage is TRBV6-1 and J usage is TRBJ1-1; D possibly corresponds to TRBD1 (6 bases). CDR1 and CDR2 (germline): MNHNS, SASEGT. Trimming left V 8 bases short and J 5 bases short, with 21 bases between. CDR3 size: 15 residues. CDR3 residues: CASSIRGWGRTEAFF. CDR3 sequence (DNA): TGTGCCAGCTCGATCAGGGGATGGGGAAGGACTGAAGCTTTCTTT.

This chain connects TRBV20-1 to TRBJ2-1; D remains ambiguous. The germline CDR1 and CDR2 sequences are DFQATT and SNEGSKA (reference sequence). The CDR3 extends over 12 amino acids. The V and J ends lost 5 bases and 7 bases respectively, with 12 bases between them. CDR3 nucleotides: TGCAGTGCTGGAAGAGGTGGGAATGAGCAGTTCTTC. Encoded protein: CSAGRGGNEQFF.

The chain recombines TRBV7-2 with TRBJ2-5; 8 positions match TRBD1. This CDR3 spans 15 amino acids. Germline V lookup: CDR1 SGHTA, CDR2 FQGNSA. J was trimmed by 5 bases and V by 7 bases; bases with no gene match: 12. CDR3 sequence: CASNHPGGGAETQYF. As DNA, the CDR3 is TGTGCCAGCAACCACCCAGGGGGCGGGGCGGAGACCCAGTACTTC.

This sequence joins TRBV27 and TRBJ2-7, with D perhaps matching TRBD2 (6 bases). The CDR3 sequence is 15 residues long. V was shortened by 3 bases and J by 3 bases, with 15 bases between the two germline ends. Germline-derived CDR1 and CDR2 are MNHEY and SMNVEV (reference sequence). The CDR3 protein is CASSFSWTTLYEQYF. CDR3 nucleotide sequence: TGTGCCAGCAGTTTCTCCTGGACTACCCTCTACGAGCAGTACTTC.

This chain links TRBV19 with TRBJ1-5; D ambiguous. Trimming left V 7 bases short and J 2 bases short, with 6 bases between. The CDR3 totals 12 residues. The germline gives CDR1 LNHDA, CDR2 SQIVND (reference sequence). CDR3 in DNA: TGTGCCAGTAACGCCGGCAATCAGCCCCAGCATTTT. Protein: CASNAGNQPQHF. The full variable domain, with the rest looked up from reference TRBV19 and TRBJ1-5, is DGGITQSPKYLFRKEGQNVTLSCEQNLNHDAMYWYRQDPGQGLRLIYYSQIVNDFQKGDIAEGYSVSREKKESFPLTVTSAQKNPTAFYLCASNAGNQPQHFGDGTRLSIL.

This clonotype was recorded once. The CDR3 reads CASSVGRGKTQYF. CDR3 DNA sequence: TGTGCCAGCAGCGTAGGACGGGGAAAGACCCAGTACTTC. This rearrangement joins TRBV7-3 to TRBJ2-5, with D maybe TRBD2 (5 bases). V gave up 5 bases and J gave up 6 bases, with 13 bases separating them. This CDR3 is built from 13 residues. Per the germline V gene, CDR1 is SGHTA and CDR2 is FQGTGA.

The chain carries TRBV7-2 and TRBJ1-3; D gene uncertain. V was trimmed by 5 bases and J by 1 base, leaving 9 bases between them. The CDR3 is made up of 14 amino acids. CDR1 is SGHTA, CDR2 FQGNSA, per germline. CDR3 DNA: TGTGCCAGCAGCCTCCCCGGGTCTGGAAACACCATATATTTT. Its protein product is CASSLPGSGNTIYF.

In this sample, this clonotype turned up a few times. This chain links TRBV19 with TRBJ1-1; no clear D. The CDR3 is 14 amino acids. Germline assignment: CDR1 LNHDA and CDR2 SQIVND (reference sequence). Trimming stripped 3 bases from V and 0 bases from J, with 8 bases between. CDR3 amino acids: CASSIGRLNTEAFF. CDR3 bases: TGTGCCAGTAGTATCGGCAGGCTGAACACTGAAGCTTTCTTT.

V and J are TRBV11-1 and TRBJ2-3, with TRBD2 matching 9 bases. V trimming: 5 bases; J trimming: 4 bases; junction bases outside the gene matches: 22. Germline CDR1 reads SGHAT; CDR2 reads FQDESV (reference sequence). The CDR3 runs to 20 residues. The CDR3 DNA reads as TGTGCCAGCAGCGCTATCGTTTCTGCGGGGGGGCCTCATCTTGCAGATACGCAGTATTTT. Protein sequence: CASSAIVSAGGPHLADTQYF. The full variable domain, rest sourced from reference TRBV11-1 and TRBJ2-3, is EAEVAQSPRYKITEKSQAVAFWCDPISGHATLYWYRQILGQGPELLVQFQDESVVDDSQLPKDRFSAERLKGVDSTLKIQPAELGDSAMYLCASSAIVSAGGPHLADTQYFGPGTRLTVL.

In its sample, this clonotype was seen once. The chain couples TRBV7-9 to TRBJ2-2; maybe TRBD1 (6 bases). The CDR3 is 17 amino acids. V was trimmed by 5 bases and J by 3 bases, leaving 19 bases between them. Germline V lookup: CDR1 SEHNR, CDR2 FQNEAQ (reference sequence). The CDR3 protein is CASSQIPGQRDTGELFF. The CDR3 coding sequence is TGTGCCAGCAGCCAAATACCGGGACAACGGGACACCGGGGAGCTGTTTTTT.

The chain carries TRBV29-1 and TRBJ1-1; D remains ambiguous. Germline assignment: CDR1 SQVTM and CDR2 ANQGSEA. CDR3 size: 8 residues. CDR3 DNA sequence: TGCACTGACACTGAAGCTTTCTTT. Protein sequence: CTDTEAFF.

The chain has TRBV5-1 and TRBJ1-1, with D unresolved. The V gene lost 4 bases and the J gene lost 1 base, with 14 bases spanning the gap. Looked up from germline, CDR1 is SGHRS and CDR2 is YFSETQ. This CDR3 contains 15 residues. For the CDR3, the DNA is TGCGCCAGCAGCCCCGGAGACTCAACGAACACTGAAGCTTTCTTT. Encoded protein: CASSPGDSTNTEAFF.

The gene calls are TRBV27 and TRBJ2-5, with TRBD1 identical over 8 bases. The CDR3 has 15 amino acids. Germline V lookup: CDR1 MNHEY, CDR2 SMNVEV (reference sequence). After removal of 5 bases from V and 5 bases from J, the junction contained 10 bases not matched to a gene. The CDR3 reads CASSPSDRGAETQYF. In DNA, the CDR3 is TGTGCCAGCAGTCCTTCCGACAGGGGCGCCGAGACCCAGTACTTC.

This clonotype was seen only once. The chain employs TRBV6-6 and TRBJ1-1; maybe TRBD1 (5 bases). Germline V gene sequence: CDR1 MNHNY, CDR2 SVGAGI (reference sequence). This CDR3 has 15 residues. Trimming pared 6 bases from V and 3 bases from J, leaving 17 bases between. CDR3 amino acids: CASSDPPTGDTEAFF. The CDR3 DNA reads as TGTGCCAGCAGCGATCCTCCGACGGGGGACACTGAAGCTTTCTTT.

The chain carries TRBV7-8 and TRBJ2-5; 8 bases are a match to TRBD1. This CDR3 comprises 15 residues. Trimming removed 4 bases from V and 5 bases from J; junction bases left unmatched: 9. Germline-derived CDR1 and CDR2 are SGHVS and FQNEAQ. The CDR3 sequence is CASSSQTGEWETQYF. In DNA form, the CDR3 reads TGTGCCAGCAGCTCCCAGACAGGGGAGTGGGAGACCCAGTACTTC.

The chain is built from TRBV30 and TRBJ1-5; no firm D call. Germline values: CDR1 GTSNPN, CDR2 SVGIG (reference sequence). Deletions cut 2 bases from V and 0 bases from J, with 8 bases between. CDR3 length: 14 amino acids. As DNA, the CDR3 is TGTGCCTGGAGTAGAGGCCATAGCAATCAGCCCCAGCATTTT. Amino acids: CAWSRGHSNQPQHF.

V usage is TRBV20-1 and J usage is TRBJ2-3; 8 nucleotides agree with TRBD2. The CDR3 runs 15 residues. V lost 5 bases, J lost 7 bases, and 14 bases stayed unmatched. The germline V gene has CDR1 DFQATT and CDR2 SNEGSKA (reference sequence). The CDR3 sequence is CSAPPGGPSENTQYF. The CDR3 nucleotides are TGCAGTGCTCCGCCGGGGGGGCCGAGCGAGAATACGCAGTATTTT.

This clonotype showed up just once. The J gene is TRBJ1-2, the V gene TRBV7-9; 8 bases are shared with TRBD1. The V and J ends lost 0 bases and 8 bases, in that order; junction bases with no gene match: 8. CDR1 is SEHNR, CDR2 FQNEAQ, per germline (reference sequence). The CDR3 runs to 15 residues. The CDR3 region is CASSLAGQGARGYTF. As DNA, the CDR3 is TGTGCCAGCAGCTTAGCGGGGCAGGGGGCCCGGGGCTACACCTTC.

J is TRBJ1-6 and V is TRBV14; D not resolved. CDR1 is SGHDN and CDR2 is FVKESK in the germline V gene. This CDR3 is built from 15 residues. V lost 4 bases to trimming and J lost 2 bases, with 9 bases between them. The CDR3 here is CASSRPGTYNSPLHF. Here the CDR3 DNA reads TGTGCCAGCAGCCGGCCCGGGACCTATAATTCACCCCTCCACTTT. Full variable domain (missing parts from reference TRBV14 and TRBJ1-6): EAGVTQFPSHSVIEKGQTVTLRCDPISGHDNLYWYRRVMGKEIKFLLHFVKESKQDESGMPNNRFLAERTGGTYSTLKVQPAELEDSGVYFCASSRPGTYNSPLHFGNGTRLTVT.

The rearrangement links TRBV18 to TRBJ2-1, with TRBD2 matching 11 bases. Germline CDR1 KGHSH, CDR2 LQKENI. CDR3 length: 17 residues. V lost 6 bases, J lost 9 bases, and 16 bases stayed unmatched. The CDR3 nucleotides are TGTGCCAGCTCCCACCAAAGGGGGACTAGCGGCGACGGTGAGCAGTTCTTC. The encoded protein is CASSHQRGTSGDGEQFF.

CDR3 in DNA: TGCAGCGTGGAAAGCGGGAAGAGCTCCTACAATGAGCAGTTCTTC. Its protein is CSVESGKSSYNEQFF. The genes are TRBV29-1 and TRBJ2-1, with 7 bases identical to TRBD2. CDR1 is SQVTM, CDR2 ANQGSEA, per germline. The V gene end was trimmed by 6 bases and the J gene end by 0 bases; junction bases not matched to a gene: 8. CDR3 size: 15 residues.

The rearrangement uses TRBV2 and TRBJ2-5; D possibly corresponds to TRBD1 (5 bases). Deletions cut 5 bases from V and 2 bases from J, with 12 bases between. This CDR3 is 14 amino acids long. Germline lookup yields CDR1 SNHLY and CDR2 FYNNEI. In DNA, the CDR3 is TGTGCCAGCAGTCAGGGTGGGCATCAAGAGACCCAGTACTTC. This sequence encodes CASSQGGHQETQYF.

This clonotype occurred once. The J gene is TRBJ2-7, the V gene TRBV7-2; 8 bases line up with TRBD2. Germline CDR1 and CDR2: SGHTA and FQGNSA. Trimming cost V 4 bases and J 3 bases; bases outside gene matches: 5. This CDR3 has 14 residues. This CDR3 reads CASSSYLAGYEQYF. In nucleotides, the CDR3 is TGTGCCAGCAGCTCCTACCTAGCGGGCTACGAGCAGTACTTC.

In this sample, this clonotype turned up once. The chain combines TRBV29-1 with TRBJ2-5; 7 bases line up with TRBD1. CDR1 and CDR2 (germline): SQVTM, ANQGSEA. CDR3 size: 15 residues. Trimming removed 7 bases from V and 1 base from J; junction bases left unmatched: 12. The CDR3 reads CSANPTGQPQETQYF. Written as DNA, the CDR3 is TGCAGCGCCAACCCCACGGGACAGCCCCAAGAGACCCAGTACTTC. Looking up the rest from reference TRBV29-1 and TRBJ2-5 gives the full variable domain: SAVISQKPSRDICQRGTSLTIQCQVDSQVTMMFWYRQQPGQSLTLIATANQGSEATYESGFVIDKFPISRPNLTFSTLTVSNMSPEDSSIYLCSANPTGQPQETQYFGPGTRLLVL.

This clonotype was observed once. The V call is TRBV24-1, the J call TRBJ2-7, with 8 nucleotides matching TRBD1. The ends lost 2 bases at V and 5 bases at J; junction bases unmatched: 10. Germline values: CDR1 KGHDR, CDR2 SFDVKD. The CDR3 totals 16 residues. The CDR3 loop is CATSDSRTGSSHEQYF. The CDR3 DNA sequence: TGTGCCACCAGTGATTCCCGGACAGGGAGTAGCCACGAGCAGTACTTC.

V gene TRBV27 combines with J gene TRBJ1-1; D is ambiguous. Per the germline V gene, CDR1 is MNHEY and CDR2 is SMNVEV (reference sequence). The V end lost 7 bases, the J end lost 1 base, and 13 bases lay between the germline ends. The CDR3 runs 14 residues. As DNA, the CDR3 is TGTGCCAGCACACCGGAGGGATCGAACACTGAAGCTTTCTTT. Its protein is CASTPEGSNTEAFF.

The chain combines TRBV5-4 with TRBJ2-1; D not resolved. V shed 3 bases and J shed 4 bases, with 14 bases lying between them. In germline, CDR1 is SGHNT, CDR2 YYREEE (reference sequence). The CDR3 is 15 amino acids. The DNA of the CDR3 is TGTGCCAGCAGCTCCTCGAGTCAGGATTACAATGAGCAGTTCTTC. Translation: CASSSSSQDYNEQFF. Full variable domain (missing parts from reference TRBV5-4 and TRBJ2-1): ETGVTQSPTHLIKTRGQQVTLRCSSQSGHNTVSWYQQALGQGPQFIFQYYREEENGRGNFPPRFSGLQFPNYSSELNVNALELDDSALYLCASSSSSQDYNEQFFGPGTRLTVL.

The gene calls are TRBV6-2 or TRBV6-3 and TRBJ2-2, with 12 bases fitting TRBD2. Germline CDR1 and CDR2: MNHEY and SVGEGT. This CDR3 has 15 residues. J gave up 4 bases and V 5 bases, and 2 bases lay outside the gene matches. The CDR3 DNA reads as TGTGCCAGCAGTGGACTAGCGGGGAGCACCGGGGAGCTGTTTTTT. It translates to CASSGLAGSTGELFF.

CDR3 region: CASSPGQGSLNTEAFF. The DNA of the CDR3 is TGTGCCAGCTCACCTGGGCAGGGATCCTTGAACACTGAAGCTTTCTTT. The rearrangement joins TRBV18 to TRBJ1-1; D might be TRBD1 (5 bases). CDR1 and CDR2 (germline): KGHSH, LQKENI. V shed 3 bases and J shed 0 bases, with 14 bases lying between them. This CDR3 region has 16 residues.